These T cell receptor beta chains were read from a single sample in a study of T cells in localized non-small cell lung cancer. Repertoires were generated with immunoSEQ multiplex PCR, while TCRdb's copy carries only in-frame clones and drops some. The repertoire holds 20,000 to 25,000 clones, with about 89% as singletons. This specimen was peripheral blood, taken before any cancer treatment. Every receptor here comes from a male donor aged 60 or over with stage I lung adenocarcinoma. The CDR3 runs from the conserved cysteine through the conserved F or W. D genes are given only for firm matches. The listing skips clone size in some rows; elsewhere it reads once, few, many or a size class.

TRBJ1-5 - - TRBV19 TGTGCCAGTAGTCCCCAAGGTGGGAGCAATCAGCCCCAGCATTTT CASSPQGGSNQPQHF
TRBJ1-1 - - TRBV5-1 TGCGCCAGCAGCCCCAGAGCGGAGAACACTGAAGCTTTCTTT CASSPRAENTEAFF
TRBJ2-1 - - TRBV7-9 TGTGCCAGCAGCACATGGACCGACAATGAGCAGTTCTTC CASSTWTDNEQFF
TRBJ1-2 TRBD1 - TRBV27 TGTGCCAGCAGCCTACGACAGGGCGACGATGGCTACACCTTC CASSLRQGDDGYTF
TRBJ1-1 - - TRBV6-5 TGTGCCAGCAGCCGCAGCCGAGGCACTGAAGCTTTCTTT CASSRSRGTEAFF
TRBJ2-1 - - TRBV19 TGTGCCAGTAGCTTCTCTGCACACTCCTACAATGAGCAGTTCTTC CASSFSAHSYNEQFF
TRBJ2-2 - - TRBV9 TGTGCCAGCAGCGTAGGTGGGAGAGGAAGCGGGGAGCTGTTTTTT CASSVGGRGSGELFF
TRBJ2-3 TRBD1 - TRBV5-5 TGTGCCAGCAGCATGACAGGGGGCCCCACAGATACGCAGTATTTT CASSMTGGPTDTQYF
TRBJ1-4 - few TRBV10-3 TGTGCCATCAGTGAGTCGAATGAAAAACTGTTTTTT CAISESNEKLFF
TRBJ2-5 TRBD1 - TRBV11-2 TGTGCCAGCAGCTCCACGGGACAGGGGGTTCAAGAGACCCAGTACTTC CASSSTGQGVQETQYF
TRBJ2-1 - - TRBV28 TGTGCCAGCAGTCCACCGGGGGTGGGGATCAGAAATGAGCAGTTCTTC CASSPPGVGIRNEQFF
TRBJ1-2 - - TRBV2 TGTGCCAGCAGTGGTGAAGGGGGTAATGGCTACACCTTC CASSGEGGNGYTF
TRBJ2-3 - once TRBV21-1 TGTGCCAGCAGGATCGTACGGGACAGGAATCACGATACGCAGTATTTT CASRIVRDRNHDTQYF
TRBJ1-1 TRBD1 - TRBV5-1 TGCGCCAGCAGCTTGGGACAGGGAGAGACTGAAGCTTTCTTT CASSLGQGETEAFF
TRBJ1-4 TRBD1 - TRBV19 TGTGCCAGTAGTATTCGGACAGGGGGTAATGAAAAACTGTTTTTT CASSIRTGGNEKLFF
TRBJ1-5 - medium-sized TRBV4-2 TGTGCCAGCAGCCCTCAGGCGTTGGGGGGGCCCCAGCATTTT CASSPQALGGPQHF
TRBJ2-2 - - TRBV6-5 TGTGCCAGCAGTCTCAGGGGTAATAGCGGGGAGCTGTTTTTT CASSLRGNSGELFF
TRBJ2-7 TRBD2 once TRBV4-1 TGCGCCAGCAGCCAGAGATCCGGGAGGAGCTCCTACGAGCAGTACTTC CASSQRSGRSSYEQYF
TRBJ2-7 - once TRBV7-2 TGTGCCAGCAGCTTAGCCGACAGTTACGAGCAGTACTTC CASSLADSYEQYF
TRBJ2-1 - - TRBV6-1 TGTGCCACACACCCGAGGGCCCTCGACGGGAATGAGCAGTTCTTC CATHPRALDGNEQFF
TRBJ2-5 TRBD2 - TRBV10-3 TGTGCCATCAGTGAGTCGATACTAGCGGGAGGGCAAGAGACCCAGTACTTC CAISESILAGGQETQYF
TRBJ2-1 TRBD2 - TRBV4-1 TGCGCCAGCAGCTGGGGGACTACCTATACGGGGGAGCAGTTCTTC CASSWGTTYTGEQFF
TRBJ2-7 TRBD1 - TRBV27 TGTGCCAGCAGTTTATGGTCGGGACAGGGCCTCTACGAGCAGTACTTC CASSLWSGQGLYEQYF
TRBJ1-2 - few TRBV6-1 TGTGCCAGCAGTGACCCTTCGACTACAGTTCCGCCCTATGGCTACACCTTC CASSDPSTTVPPYGYTF
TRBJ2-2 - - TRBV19 TGTGCCAGTAGTCCTGGGACGGGGGCCGGGGAGCTGTTTTTT CASSPGTGAGELFF
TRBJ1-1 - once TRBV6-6 TGTGCCAGCACCCGGGAGGGGCTTTTCTGTACTGAAGCTTTCTTT CASTREGLFCTEAFF
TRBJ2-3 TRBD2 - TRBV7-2 TGTGCCAGCAGCCGGACTAGCAGCACAGATACGCAGTATTTT CASSRTSSTDTQYF
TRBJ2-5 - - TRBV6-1 TGTGCCAGCAGTGGAACCATACAAGAGACCCAGTACTTC CASSGTIQETQYF
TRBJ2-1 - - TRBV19 TGTGCCAGTAGTATAACAGGGAGGTACAATGAGCAGTTCTTC CASSITGRYNEQFF
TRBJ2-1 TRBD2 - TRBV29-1 TGCAGCGTACAGACTAGCGGGAGTTACGAGCAGTTCTTC CSVQTSGSYEQFF
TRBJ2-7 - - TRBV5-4 TGTGCCAGCAGCCCGGGGCTGGACCGTGACGAGCAGTACTTC CASSPGLDRDEQYF
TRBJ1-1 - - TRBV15 TGTGCCACCAGCAGGGGGAACGGTCACACTGAAGCTTTCTTT CATSRGNGHTEAFF
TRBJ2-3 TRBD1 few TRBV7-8 TGTGCCAGCAGCGCTTACAGGGGCCGCGCGGATACGCAGTATTTT CASSAYRGRADTQYF
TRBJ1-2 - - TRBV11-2 TGTGCCAGCAGTTCGGGGGGCTATGGCTACACCTTC CASSSGGYGYTF
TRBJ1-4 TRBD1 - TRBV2 TGTGCCACCGGGACAGTTAATGAAAAACTGTTTTTT CATGTVNEKLFF